This TCR beta chain was sequenced during a study of T cells after yellow fever vaccination. Study context: Preparation used SMART-Seq v4 Ultra Low Input for the low-cell-number fractions. Study-level points and caveats: Post-booster repertoires again held most primary-vaccination clones (roughly 95% CD4, approximately 90% CD8). FACS-sorted repertoires could harbor abundant contaminating bulk-population clonotypes.

The CDR3 is 17 residues long. The germline V gene has CDR1 DFQATT and CDR2 SNEGSKA (reference sequence). The J segment lost 13 bases and the V segment lost 0 bases, leaving 13 bases of the junction unmatched. This clonotype was recorded a few times. Its antigen is undetermined. Template switching with 5'RACE generated the TCR cDNA and added a universal primer site and UMIs. TCRdb analysed the 5' RACE reads with MiXCR anew, one entry per CDR3 protein. Among hundreds of thousands of distinct CDR3 sequences listed, 12% were seen once. The chain carries TRBV20-1 and TRBJ2-1; TRBD2 agrees at 15 bases. The sequencing here drew on CD4+ T cells sorted from PBMCs, taken 15 days after the yellow fever booster vaccination. This TCR was sampled from a man between 18 and 35 years old who received the YFV17D yellow fever vaccine. CDR3 coding DNA: TGCAGTGCTAGAGATCGGGGTACCGGGACTAGCGGGGGGTCACAGTTCTTC. Amino acid sequence: CSARDRGTGTSGGSQFF.